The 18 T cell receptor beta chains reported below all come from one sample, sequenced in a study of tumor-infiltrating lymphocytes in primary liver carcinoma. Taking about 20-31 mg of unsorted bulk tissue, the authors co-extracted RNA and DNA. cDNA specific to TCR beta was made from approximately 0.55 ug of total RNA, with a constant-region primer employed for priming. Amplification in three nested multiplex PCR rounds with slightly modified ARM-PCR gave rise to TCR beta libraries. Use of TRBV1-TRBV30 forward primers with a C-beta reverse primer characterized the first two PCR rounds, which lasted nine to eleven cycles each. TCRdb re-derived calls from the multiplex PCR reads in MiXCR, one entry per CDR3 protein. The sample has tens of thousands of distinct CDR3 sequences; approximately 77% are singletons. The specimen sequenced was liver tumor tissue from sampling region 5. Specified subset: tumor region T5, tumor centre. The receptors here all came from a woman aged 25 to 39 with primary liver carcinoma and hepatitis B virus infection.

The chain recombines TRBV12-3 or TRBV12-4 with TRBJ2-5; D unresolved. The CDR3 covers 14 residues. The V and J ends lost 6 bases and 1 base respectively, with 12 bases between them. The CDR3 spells CASSYSDSQETQYF. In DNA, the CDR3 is TGTGCCAGCAGCTACTCAGACTCCCAAGAGACCCAGTACTTC.

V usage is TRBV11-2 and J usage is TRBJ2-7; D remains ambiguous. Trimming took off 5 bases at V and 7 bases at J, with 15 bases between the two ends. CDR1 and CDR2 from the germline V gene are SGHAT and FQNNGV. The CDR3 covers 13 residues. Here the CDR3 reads CASSPSNMSEQYF. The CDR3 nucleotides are TGTGCCAGCAGCCCCTCGAATATGAGTGAGCAGTACTTC. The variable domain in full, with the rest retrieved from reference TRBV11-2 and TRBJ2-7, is EAGVAQSPRYKIIEKRQSVAFWCNPISGHATLYWYQQILGQGPKLLIQFQNNGVVDDSQLPKDRFSAERLKGVDSTLKIQPAKLEDSAVYLCASSPSNMSEQYFGPGTRLTVT.

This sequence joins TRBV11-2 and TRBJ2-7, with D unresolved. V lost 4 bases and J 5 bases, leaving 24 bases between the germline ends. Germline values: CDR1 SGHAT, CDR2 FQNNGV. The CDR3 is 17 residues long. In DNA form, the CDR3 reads TGTGCCAGCAGCTCCCTACTGGGGATGGTGAACTCAAACGAGCAGTACTTC. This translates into CASSSLLGMVNSNEQYF.

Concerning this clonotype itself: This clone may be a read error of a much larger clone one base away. DNA of the CDR3: TGTGCCAGCAGCTCGCATATGAACACTGAAGCTTTCTTT. Translating it yields CASSSHMNTEAFF. The V and J genes are TRBV9 and TRBJ1-1; no firm D call. The germline V gene has CDR1 SGDLS and CDR2 YYNGEE. The CDR3 runs to 13 residues. V was cut by 4 bases and J by 0 bases, with 7 bases left in between.

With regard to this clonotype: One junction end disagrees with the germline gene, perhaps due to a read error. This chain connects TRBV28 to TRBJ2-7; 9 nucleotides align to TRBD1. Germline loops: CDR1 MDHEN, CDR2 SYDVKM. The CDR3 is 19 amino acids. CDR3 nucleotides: TGTGCCAGCAGGGGGTTGGGGACAGGGCTTACGGCGTGTTCCTACGGGCAGTACTTC. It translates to CASRGLGTGLTACSYGQYF.

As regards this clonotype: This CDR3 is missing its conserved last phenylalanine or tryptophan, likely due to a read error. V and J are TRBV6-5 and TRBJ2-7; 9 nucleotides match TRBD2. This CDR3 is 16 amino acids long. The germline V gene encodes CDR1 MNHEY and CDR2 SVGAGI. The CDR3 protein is CANRDSGSSPSYKQYI. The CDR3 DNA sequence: TGTGCCAACCGAGATAGCGGGAGTTCCCCCTCCTACAAGCAGTACATC.

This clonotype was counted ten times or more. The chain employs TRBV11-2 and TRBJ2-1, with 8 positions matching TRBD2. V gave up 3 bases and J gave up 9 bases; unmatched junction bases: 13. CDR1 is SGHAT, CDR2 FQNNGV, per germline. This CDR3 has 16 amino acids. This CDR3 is CASSLDIGLAMGEQFF. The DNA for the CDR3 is TGTGCCAGCAGCTTGGATATCGGACTAGCCATGGGTGAGCAGTTCTTC.

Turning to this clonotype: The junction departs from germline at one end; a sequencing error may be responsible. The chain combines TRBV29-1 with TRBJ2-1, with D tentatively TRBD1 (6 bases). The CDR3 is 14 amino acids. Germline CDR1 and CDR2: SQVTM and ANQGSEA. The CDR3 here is CSTATGVSSNEQSF. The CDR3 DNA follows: TGTAGCACCGCGACAGGAGTAAGTTCCAATGAGCAGTCCTTC.

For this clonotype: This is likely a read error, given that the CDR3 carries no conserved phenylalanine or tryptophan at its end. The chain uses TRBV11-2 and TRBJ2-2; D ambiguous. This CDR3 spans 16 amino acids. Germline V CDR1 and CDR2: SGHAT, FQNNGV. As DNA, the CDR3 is TGTGTCAACAGCTTAGCTGGGTTCGCGAACACCGGGGAGCTGTTTTTA. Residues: CVNSLAGFANTGELFL.

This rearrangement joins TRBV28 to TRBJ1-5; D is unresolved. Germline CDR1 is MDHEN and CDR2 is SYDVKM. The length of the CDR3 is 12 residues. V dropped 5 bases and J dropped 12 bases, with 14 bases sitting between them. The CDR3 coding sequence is TGTGCCAGCAGTGTCTCTGGGAAAAGCCAGCATTTT. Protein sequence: CASSVSGKSQHF.

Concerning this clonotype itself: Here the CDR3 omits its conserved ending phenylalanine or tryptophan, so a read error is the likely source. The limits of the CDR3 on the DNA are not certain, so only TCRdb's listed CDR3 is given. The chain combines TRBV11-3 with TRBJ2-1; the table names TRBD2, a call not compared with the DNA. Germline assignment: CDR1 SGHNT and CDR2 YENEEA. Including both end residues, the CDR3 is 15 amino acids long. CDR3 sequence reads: CAGSFGARSYNERFL.

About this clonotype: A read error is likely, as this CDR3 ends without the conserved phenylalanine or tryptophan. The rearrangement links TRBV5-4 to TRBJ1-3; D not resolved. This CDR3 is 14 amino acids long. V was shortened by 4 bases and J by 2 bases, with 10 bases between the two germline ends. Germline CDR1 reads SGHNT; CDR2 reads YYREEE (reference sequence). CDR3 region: CASSLTGPGNTIYL. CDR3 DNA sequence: TGTGCCAGCAGCCTGACTGGGCCTGGAAACACCATATATCTT.

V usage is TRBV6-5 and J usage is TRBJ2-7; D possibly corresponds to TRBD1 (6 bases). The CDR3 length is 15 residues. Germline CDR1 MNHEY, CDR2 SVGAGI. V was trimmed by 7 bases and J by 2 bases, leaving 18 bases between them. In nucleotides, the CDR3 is TGTGCCAGCATCTACAAGGACAGCAGCCCCTACGAGCAGTACTTC. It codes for CASIYKDSSPYEQYF.

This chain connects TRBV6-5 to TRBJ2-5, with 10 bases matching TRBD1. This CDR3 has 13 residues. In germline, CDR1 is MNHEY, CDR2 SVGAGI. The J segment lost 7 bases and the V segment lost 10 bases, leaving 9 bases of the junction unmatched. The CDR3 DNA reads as TGTGCCAACGGTAGCGACAGGGGGCTGACCCAGTACTTC. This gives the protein CANGSDRGLTQYF.

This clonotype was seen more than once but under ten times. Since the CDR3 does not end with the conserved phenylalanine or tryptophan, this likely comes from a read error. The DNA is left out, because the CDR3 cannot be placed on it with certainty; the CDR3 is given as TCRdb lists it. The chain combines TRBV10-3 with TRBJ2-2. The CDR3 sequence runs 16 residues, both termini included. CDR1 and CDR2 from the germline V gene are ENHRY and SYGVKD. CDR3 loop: CAISESHNLNTGELFL.

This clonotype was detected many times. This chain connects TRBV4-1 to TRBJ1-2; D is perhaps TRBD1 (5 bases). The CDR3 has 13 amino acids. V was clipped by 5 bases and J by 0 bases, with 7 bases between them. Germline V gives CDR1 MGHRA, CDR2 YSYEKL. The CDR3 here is CASSETANYGYTF. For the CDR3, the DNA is TGCGCCAGCAGCGAGACAGCTAACTATGGCTACACCTTC.

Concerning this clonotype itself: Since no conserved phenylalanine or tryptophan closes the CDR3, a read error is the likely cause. CDR3 bases: TGTGTCAGCAGCCAGGAACACCTAGGACAGGGGGGACAGCGCGAGCAGTACATC. Translated: CVSSQEHLGQGGQREQYI. The chain joins TRBV4-2 to TRBJ2-7, with 10 bases that match TRBD1. CDR1 LGHNA and CDR2 YNFKEQ come from the germline V gene. The CDR3 runs to 18 residues.

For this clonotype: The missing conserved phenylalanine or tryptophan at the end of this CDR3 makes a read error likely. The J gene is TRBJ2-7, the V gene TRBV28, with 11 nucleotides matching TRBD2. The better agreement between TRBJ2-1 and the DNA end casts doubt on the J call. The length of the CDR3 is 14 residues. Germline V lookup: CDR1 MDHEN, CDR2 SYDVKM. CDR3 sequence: CASHITSGSHGQFL. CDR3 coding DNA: TGTGCCAGCCATATCACTAGCGGGAGTCACGGGCAGTTCCTC.